The source of this TCR beta chain is a study of cytomegalovirus exposure and HLA in healthy donors (dated by TCRdb to 2017 to 2019). The study in broad terms: An earlier analysis of approximately 640 of the donors reported more than 250 Gb of sequence data and more than 90 million unique TCR beta sequences from about 180 million T cells. An early release that covered 640 HLA-typed donors contained about 290 gigabases of sequencing data and tens of millions of unique TCR sequences. Of the roughly 400 genotyped donors, roughly 85% fell in the genetic ancestry cluster associated with self-reported Caucasian donors. The study aimed to test whether signatures of past pathogen exposure could be identified by cataloging public T cell receptors. The study used immunosequencing to profile the T cell repertoires of about 670 subjects and linked those repertoires to cytomegalovirus serostatus. A separate validation cohort of about 110 different subjects was used in addition to the approximately 610-subject first cohort. To predict cytomegalovirus infection status, the study brought together high-throughput TCR immunosequencing, statistical association of individual TCRs with disease status, and machine learning. A later analysis re-examined previously published TCR beta repertoires from just over 650 donors and added high-resolution HLA genotyping to investigate patterns of TCR occurrence. In the later analysis, no new phenotypic data were used to find candidate immune exposures; instead, reliance was placed on TCR beta sequences and their occurrence across donors. An earlier analysis of around 640 of the donors used high-throughput TCR beta sequencing to judge whether each TCR beta V gene segment behaved as functional or pseudogenic. Donor age, sex, ethnicity and CMV serostatus were compiled alongside the repertoire data. A later genetic analysis used genome-wide SNP genotypes for about three fifths of the roughly 700 donors, treating that subset as a discovery cohort. Every discovery cohort repertoire had been produced on one sequencing platform. HLA typing covered class I and class II loci at four-digit resolution. Typing coverage differed by locus: A, B, C, DRB1 and DQB1 were typed in roughly 620-640 donors, DQA1 in roughly 510, DPA1 in some 610, and DPB1 in just under 490. A handful of DR-DQ haplotypes were treated as single units for association and clustering because of strong linkage in the cohort. Among some 400 genotyped donors of the cohort, an average of around 250,000 unique TCR beta nucleotide sequences was sequenced per donor, of which about 19% were non-productive.

The cohort consisted of some 730 healthy bone marrow donors. At the time of sampling, every cohort member was nominally healthy, though immune exposures that went unrecorded were likely present. The donor was CMV seronegative and was included in the group of a few hundred seronegative cohort members. Every donor gave a peripheral blood sample, and the peripheral blood mononuclear cells from that sample were used for TCR beta sequencing. Genomic DNA extraction from the blood cell samples was performed with the Qiagen DNeasy Blood Extraction Kit. The library was generated by the immunoSEQ multiplex PCR assay. For the multiplex PCR, a mixture combining 60 forward primers for TCR Vbeta segments and 13 reverse primers for TCR Jbeta segments was used. A multiplex PCR assay on genomic DNA amplified the CDR3 region of rearranged TCR beta genes. The Illumina HiSeq System was used to sequence the amplified TCR beta libraries as 87-base-pair reads. The authors processed their data as follows. Across the roughly 640 repertoires, a later analysis counted 80 million or so unique TCR beta chains, around 11 million of which were shared by at least two donors. A nearest-neighbor algorithm error-corrected the raw reads and collapsed the reads into unique sequences, merging closely related sequences to remove PCR and sequencing errors. To assign V, D and J gene segments, CDR3 sequences were aligned to IMGT reference sequences. For a sequence to be retained, a match of at least six nucleotides was required to both a V gene segment and a J gene segment. Rearrangements were called productive when the CDR3 lacked stop codons and stayed in frame with V and J; all others were non-productive. CDR3 was defined by IMGT convention, running from the second conserved V-encoded cysteine to the conserved J-encoded phenylalanine. Sequences without an unambiguous match to a single V gene segment were excluded from the earlier analysis of almost 600 of the donors. An earlier analysis of 587 of the donors called V segments functional above 56.7% productive rearrangements and segregating when the between-donor standard deviation exceeded 5%. A statistical classification framework was built for diagnosing cytomegalovirus status from the catalog of TCR beta chain sequences. V and J gene assignment, in a later analysis, came from comparing TCR nucleotide sequences with IMGT/GENE-DB human TR gene sequences. A later analysis assigned CDR3 sequences and most-parsimonious VDJ recombination scenarios with the TCRdist pipeline. In a later analysis, every TCR beta chain was defined by the combination of its CDR3 amino acid sequence and its V-gene family, and reads without a unique V-gene family were dropped. A later analysis removed nearly 600 highly shared, low-generation-probability nucleotide sequences to deal with suspected cross-contamination and a sequencing artifact. A later analysis calculated a clonal expansion index for each public chain from normalized within-repertoire ranks of inferred template counts. A later analysis computed generation probabilities with a VDJ recombination model fitted to out-of-frame rearrangements, and checked the results against IGoR. In a later analysis, TCR-TCR, TCR-HLA and TCR-CMV co-occurrence was scored with hypergeometric tests, and a repertoire-size bias correction was applied to TCR pairs. To estimate false discovery rates, a later analysis permuted the HLA or CMV assignments 20 times. In a later analysis, co-occurring TCRs were grouped using DBSCAN, with TCRdist sequence similarity added in when clustering inside HLA-allele-positive subsets. For co-occurrence clustering, repertoires with fewer than 30,000 or more than 120,000 public chains were excluded, along with roughly 5 repertoires with anomalous nucleotide sharing. Imported from immuneACCESS, the table was reduced by TCRdb to in-frame sequences with V and J called. These copies leave out some clones; in studies compared against another copy, an unresolved V gene accounts for under half, and the cause of the remainder is not known. The V and J calls and clone size were taken over from that table, and D and trimming were inferred from the DNA. The sample table shows nearly 95,000 clones, and approximately 79% are seen once. The ten largest clones capture 3.8% of the sample.

Results the study describes overall, beyond this receptor: According to a later analysis, parvovirus B19, influenza, CMV and Epstein-Barr virus appeared linked to several top co-occurrence clusters. The cohort was sequenced for TCR beta chains only, and without alpha or paired-chain data the features that could be detected were limited. A cluster of highly shared sequence variants was judged likely to represent a technical artifact of the sequencing pipeline. Presence/absence analyses assumed roughly uniform sequencing depth across donors, an assumption that may not hold. Three of the identified cytomegalovirus-associated TCR beta chains were confirmed in vitro to be specific for cytomegalovirus antigens. Because HLA typing was unavailable for some donors at each locus, only the typed subset was used in association tests. It was suggested by the authors that the approach could potentially be generalized to other disease states and immunological phenotypes. Specific HLA alleles were associated with roughly 17,000 TCR beta sequences at a false discovery rate of 0.05 in a later analysis. A later genetic analysis reported fewer N-insertions in productive TCRs among donors in an Asian-associated ancestry cluster than the roughly 670-donor mean. Linkage disequilibrium might explain the correlated functional status among segregating V segments, but an unknown experimental factor could not be ruled out. An association between a missense DCLRE1C variant and V-gene and J-gene trimming of TCR beta chains was found in a later genetic analysis and replicated in an independent cohort. Assigning TCR associations to individual alleles was difficult when HLA alleles, especially DR and DQ, strongly co-occurred. The classifier was reported to diagnose cytomegalovirus status with high specificity and sensitivity in both the original cohort and the validation cohort. Because counts were too low, some 17 rarely observed V segments, including chromosome 9 orphons, were left out of the earlier analysis of 500 to 750 of the donors. The 87-base-pair reads could not distinguish some IMGT-functional V segments, including TRBV6-2 and TRBV6-3, so those segments were excluded. Immune exposure information for the cohort was limited to CMV serostatus. A further reported finding was that TCR beta sequences accurately predicted the HLA-A and HLA-B alleles for most subjects in the first cohort. In a later analysis, the rate of TCR association differed among HLA loci, with DRB1 alleles having the most associated TCRs and HLA-C alleles having the fewest. Broadly in line with IMGT annotations, most TCR beta V segments showed up in productive rearrangements about 90% or about 30% of the time in an earlier analysis of 587 of the donors. Most TCR sequences were seen in very few donors, while some public TCRs were found in many individuals. A later analysis found that most CMV-associated TCR beta chains appeared HLA-restricted, with HLA associations seemingly driven largely by CMV exposure. The study listed 150 to 200 TCR beta chains as associated with cytomegalovirus. A later analysis found that HLA-associated TCR beta chains were more clonally expanded and had lower generation probabilities than equally common non-associated chains.

Comments on this clone: Its antigen remains undetermined. The junction and the germline gene differ at one end; a read error may be behind it.

Taken from the germline V gene (reference sequence), the CDR1 and CDR2 loops are SEHNR and FQNEAQ. The CDR3 numbers 15 residues from cysteine through phenylalanine. Only the CDR3 DNA stays, 45 bases, in frame from base 1. The sequencing sample was made of PBMCs. The chain uses TRBV7-9 and TRBJ2-7; 8 central bases correspond to TRBD1. The TCR comes from a woman in her thirties or forties in good health and CMV-seronegative. In nucleotides, the sequence is TGTCCCAGCAGCCATACCCGACAGGGGTCCGGCGAGCAGTACTTC. Translation gives CPSSHTRQGSGEQYF.